The T cell receptor beta chain described here comes from a study of early T cells in non-severe SARS-CoV-2 infection. With regard to this clonotype: Its target is not known.

MiXCR was run by TCRdb on the 5' RACE reads, yielding one entry per CDR3 protein. The sample carries 85,000 to 100,000 distinct CDR3 sequences, 11% recorded once. Overall study findings and caveats: Sequences matched to VDJdb favored anti-spike CD8 responses, while private and CD4 specificities were missed.

This sequence originates from an adult who was a healthcare worker with PCR-confirmed SARS-CoV-2 infection or an uninfected control (not recorded which). Sequencing input: whole blood.

The CDR3, as DNA: TGTGCCTGGAGGCTCTTGGGGAAAGGGGTCGAGCAGTACTTC. It translates to CAWRLLGKGVEQYF. The chain carries TRBV30 and TRBJ2-7; a weak D match, TRBD1 (5 bases). CDR1 is GTSNPN and CDR2 is SVGIG in the germline V gene (reference sequence). The V gene lost 3 bases and the J gene lost 6 bases, with 18 bases spanning the gap. The CDR3 has 14 amino acids. The full variable domain, rest sourced from reference TRBV30 and TRBJ2-7, is SQTIHQWPATLVQPVGSPLSLECTVEGTSNPNLYWYRQAAGRGLQLLFYSVGIGQISSEVPQNLSASRPQDRQFILSSKKLLLSDSGFYLCAWRLLGKGVEQYFGPGTRLTVT.